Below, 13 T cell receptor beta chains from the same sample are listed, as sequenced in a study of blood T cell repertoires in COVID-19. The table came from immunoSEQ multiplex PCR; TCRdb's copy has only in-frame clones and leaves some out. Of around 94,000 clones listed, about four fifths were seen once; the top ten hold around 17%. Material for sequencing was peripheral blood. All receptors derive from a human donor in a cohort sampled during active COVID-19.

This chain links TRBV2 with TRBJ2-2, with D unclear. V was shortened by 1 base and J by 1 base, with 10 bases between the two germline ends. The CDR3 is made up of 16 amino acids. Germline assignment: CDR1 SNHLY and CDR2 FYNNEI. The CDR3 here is CASSEDVTGNTGELFF. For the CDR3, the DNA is TGTGCCAGCAGTGAAGACGTGACTGGGAACACCGGGGAGCTGTTTTTT.

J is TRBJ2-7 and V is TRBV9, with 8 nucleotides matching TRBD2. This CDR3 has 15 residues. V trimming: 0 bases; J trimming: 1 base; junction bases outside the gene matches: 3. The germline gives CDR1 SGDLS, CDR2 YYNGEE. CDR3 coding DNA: TGTGCCAGCAGCGTAGGGAGCGGGGGATCCTACGAGCAGTACTTC. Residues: CASSVGSGGSYEQYF.

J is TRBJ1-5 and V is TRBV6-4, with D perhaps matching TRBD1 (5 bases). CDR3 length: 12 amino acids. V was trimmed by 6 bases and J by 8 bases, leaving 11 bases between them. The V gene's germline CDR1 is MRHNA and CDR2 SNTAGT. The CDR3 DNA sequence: TGTGCCAGCAGCGGGGGGAGGGAGCCCCAGCATTTT. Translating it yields CASSGGREPQHF.

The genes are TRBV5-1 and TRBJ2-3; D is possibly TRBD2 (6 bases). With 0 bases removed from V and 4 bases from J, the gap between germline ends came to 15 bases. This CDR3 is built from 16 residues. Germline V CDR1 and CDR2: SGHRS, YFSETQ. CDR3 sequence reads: CASSLVGGGTADTQYF. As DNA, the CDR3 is TGCGCCAGCAGCTTGGTTGGGGGAGGAACGGCAGATACGCAGTATTTT.

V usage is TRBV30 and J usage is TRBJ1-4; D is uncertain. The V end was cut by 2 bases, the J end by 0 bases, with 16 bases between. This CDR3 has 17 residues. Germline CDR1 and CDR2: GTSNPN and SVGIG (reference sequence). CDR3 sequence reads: CAWSRIRGFATNEKLFF. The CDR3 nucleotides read TGTGCCTGGAGTCGGATAAGAGGGTTTGCAACTAATGAAAAACTGTTTTTT.

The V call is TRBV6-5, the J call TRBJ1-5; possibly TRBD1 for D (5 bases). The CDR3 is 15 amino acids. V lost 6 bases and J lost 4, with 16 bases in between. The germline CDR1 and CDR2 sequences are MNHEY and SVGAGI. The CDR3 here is CASRIDRGENQPQHF. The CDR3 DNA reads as TGTGCCAGCAGGATCGACAGAGGAGAAAATCAGCCCCAGCATTTT.

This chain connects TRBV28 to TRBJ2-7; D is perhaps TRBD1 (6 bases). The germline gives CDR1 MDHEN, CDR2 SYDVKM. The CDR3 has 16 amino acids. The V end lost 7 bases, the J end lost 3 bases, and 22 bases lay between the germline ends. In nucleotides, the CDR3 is TGTGCCAGCACCCAGGGGAGCAGGGGTGACGTCTACGAGCAGTACTTC. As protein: CASTQGSRGDVYEQYF.

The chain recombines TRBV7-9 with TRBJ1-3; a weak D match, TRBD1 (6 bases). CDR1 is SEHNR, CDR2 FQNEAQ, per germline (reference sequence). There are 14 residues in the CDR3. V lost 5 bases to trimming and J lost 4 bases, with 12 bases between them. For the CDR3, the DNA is TGTGCCAGCAGCAAAACAGGGTCCGGAAACACCATATATTTT. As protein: CASSKTGSGNTIYF.

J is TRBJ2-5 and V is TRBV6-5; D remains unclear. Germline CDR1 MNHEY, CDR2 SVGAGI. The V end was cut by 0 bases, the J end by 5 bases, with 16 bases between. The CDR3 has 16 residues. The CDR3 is CASSYSSAGGQETQYF. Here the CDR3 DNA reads TGTGCCAGCAGTTACTCCTCGGCAGGTGGGCAGGAGACCCAGTACTTC.

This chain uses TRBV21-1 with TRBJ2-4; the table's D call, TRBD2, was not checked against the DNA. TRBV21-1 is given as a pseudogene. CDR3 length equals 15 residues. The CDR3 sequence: CASVRRDHNPVIQYF. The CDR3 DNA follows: TGTGCCAGCGTACGGCGGGACCACAATCCGGTCATTCAGTACTTC.

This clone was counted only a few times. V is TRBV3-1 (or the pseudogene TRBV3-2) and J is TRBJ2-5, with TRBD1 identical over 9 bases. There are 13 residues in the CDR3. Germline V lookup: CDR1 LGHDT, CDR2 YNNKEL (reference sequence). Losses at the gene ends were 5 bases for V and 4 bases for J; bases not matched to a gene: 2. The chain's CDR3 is CASSATGGETQYF. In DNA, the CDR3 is TGTGCCAGCAGCGCGACAGGGGGAGAGACCCAGTACTTC.

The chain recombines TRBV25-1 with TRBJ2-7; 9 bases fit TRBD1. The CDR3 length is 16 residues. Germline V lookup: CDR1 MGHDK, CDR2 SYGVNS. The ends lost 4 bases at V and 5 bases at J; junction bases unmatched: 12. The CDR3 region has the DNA TGTGCCAGCAGTGCCTCCTCCGGGACAGGGTTAGACGAGCAGTACTTC. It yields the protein CASSASSGTGLDEQYF.

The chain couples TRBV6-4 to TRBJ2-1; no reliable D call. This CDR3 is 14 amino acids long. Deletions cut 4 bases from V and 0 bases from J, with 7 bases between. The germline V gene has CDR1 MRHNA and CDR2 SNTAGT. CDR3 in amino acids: CASSAVASYNEQFF. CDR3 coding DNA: TGTGCCAGCAGTGCGGTAGCCTCCTACAATGAGCAGTTCTTC.